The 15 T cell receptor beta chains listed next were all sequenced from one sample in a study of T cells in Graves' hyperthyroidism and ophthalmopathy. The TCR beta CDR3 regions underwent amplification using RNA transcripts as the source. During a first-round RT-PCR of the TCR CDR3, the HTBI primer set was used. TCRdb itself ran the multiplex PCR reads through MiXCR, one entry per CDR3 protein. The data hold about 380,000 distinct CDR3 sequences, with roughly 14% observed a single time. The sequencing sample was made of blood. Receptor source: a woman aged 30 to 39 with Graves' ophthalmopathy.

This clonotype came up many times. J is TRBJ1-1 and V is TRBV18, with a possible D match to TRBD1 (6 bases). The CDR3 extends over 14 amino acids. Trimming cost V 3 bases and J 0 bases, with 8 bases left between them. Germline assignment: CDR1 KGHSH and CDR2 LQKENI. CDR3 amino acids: CASSPAGVNTEAFF. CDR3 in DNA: TGTGCCAGCTCACCCGCAGGGGTGAACACTGAAGCTTTCTTT.

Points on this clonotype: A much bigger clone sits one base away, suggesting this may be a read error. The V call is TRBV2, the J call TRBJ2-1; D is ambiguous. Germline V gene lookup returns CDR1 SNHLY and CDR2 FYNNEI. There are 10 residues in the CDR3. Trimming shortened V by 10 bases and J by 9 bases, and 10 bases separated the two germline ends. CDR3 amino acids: CATRRLEQFF. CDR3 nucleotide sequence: TGTGCCACCCGTAGGCTTGAGCAGTTCTTC.

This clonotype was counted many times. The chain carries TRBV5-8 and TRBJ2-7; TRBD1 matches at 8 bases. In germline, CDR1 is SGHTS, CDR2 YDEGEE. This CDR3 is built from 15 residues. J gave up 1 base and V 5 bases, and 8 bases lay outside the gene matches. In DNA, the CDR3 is TGTGCCAGCAGTACGAGGACAGGGTTATCCTACGAGCAGTACTTC. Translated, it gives CASSTRTGLSYEQYF.

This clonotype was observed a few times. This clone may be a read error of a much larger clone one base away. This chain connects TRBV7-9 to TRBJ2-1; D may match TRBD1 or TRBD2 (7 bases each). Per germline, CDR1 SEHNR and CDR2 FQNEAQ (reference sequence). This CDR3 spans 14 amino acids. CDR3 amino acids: CASSSTGEGNERFF. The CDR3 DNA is TGTGCCAGCAGTTCTACAGGGGAGGGCAATGAGCGGTTCTTC. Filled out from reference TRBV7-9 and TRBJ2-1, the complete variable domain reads DTGVSQNPRHKITKRGQNVTFRCDPISEHNRLYWYRQTLGQGPEFLTYFQNEAQLEKSRLLSDRFSAERPKGSFSTLEIQRTEQGDSAMYLCASSSTGEGNERFFGPGTRLTVL.

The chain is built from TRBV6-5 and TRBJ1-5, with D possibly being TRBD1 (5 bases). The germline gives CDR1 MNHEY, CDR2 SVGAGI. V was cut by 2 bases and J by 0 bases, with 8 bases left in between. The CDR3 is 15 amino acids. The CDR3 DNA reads TGTGCCAGCAGTTACCGGGGGGATAGCAATCAGCCCCAGCATTTT. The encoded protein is CASSYRGDSNQPQHF.

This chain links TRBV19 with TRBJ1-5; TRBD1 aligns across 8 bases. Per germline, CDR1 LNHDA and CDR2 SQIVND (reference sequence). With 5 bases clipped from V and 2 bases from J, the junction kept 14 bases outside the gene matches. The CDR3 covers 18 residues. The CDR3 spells CASSVTGGVQRGNQPQHF. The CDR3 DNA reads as TGTGCCAGTAGTGTAACAGGGGGGGTCCAGCGTGGCAATCAGCCCCAGCATTTT.

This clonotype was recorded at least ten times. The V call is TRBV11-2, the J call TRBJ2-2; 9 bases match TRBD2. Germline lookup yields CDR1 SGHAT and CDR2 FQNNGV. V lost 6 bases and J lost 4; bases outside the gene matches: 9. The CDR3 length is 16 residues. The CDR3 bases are TGTGCCAGCAGGCCCCTGCAGCGGGGGGTCACCGGGGAGCTGTTTTTT. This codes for CASRPLQRGVTGELFF.

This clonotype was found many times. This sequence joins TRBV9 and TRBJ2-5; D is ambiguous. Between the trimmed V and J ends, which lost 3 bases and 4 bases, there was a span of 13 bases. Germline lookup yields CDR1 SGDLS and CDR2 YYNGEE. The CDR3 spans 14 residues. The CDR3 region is CASSALNARETQYF. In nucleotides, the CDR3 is TGTGCCAGCAGCGCCCTTAACGCCAGAGAGACCCAGTACTTC.

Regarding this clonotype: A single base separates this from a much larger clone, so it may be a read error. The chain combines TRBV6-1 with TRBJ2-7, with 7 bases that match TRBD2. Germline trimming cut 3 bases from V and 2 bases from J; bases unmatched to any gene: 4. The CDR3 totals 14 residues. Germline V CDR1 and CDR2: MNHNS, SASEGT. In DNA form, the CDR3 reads TGTGCCAGCAGTGAGCGGGGGAAGGCCTACGAGCAGTACTTC. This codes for CASSERGKAYEQYF.

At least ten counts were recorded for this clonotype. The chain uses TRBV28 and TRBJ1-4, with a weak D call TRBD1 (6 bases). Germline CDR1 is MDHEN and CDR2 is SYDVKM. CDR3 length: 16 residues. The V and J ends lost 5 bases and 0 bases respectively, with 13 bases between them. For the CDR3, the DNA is TGTGCCAGCAGTACGGACAGAGACGCAACTAATGAAAAACTGTTTTTT. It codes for CASSTDRDATNEKLFF.

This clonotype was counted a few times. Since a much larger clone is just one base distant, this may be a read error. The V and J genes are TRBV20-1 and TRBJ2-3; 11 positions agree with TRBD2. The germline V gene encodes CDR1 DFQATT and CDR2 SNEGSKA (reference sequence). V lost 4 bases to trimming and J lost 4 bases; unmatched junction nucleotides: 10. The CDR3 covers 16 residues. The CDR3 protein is CSATSLLAGAADTQYF. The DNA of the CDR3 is TGCAGTGCTACCTCTCTACTAGCGGGGGCGGCAGATACGCAGTATTTT.

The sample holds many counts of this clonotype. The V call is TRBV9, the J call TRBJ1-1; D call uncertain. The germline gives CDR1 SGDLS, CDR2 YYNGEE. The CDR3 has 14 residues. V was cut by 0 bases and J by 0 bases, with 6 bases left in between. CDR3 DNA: TGTGCCAGCAGCGTAGAACACATGAACACTGAAGCTTTCTTT. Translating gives CASSVEHMNTEAFF. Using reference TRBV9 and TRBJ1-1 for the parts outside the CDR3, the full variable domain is DSGVTQTPKHLITATGQRVTLRCSPRSGDLSVYWYQQSLDQGLQFLIQYYNGEERAKGNILERFSAQQFPDLHSELNLSSLELGDSALYFCASSVEHMNTEAFFGQGTRLTVV.

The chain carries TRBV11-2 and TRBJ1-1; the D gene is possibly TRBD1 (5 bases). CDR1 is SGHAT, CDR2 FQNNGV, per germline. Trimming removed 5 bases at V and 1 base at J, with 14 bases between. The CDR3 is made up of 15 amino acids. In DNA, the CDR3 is TGTGCCAGCAGCCTAGGGAGCGACAGGAACACTGAAGCTTTCTTT. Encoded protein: CASSLGSDRNTEAFF.

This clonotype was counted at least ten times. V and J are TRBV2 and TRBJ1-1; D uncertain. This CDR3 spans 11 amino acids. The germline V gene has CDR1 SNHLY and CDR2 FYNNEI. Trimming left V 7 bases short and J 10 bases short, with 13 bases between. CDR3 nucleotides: TGTGCCAGCATCGTCGGTACCGTAGCTTTCTTT. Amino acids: CASIVGTVAFF.

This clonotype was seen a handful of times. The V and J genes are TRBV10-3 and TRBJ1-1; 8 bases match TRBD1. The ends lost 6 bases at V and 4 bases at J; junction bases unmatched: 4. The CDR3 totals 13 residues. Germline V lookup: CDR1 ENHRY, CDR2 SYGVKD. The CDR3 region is CAIRQDRGTEAFF. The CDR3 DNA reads TGTGCCATCAGGCAAGACAGGGGCACTGAAGCTTTCTTT.